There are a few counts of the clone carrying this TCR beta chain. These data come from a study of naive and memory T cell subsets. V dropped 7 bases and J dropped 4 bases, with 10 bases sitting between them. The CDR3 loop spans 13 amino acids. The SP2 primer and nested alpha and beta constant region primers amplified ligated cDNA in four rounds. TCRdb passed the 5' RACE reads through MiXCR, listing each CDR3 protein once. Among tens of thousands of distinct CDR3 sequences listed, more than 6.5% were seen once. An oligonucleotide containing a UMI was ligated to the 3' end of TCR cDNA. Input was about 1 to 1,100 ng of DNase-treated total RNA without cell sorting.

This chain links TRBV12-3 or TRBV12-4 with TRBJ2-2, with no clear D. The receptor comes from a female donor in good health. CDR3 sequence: CASIQHPTGELFF. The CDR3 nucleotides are TGTGCCAGCATTCAGCACCCCACCGGGGAGCTGTTTTTT.